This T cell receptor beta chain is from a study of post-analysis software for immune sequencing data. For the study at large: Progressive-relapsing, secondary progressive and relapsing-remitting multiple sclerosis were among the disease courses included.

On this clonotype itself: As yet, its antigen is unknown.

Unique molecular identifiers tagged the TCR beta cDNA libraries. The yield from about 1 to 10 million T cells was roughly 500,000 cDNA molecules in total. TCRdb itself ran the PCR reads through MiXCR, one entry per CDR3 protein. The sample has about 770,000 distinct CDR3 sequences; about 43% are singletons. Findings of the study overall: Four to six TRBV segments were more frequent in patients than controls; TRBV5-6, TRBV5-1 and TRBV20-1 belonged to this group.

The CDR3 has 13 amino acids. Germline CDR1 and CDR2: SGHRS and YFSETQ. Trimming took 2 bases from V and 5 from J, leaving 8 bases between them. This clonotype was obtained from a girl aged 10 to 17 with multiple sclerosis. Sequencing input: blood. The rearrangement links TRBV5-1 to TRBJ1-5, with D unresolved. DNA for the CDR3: TGCGCCAGCAGCTTAGCAACTGATCAGCCCCAGCATTTT. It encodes CASSLATDQPQHF.